The source of this T cell receptor (beta chain) is a study of radiotherapy plus CTLA-4 blockade in lung cancer. Measured with immunoSEQ multiplex PCR; TCRdb has only the in-frame clones, and not every one. This sample has about 49,000 clones, with 73% found just once. This clone showed up just once. The source of this sequence is a human donor with non-small cell lung cancer who had a complete response to radiotherapy plus ipilimumab. The sample consisted of peripheral blood, taken from a patient treated with radiotherapy plus ipilimumab.

CDR3 coding DNA: TGCGCCAGCAGGGCGTCAGGGGGCTGGAGTGAAAAACTGTTTTTT. The encoded protein is CASRASGGWSEKLFF. The chain is built from TRBV5-1 and TRBJ1-4; TRBD1 matches 8 bases. J was trimmed by 7 bases and V by 5 bases; bases with no gene match: 10. Germline V gene sequence: CDR1 SGHRS, CDR2 YFSETQ. This CDR3 is 15 amino acids long.